Each of the 4 T cell receptor beta chains below was sequenced from the same sample in a study of blood T cell repertoires in COVID-19. Generated by immunoSEQ multiplex PCR, the TCRdb table keeps only in-frame clones and is missing some. Of roughly 160,000 clones in the sample, around nine tenths were seen once. Sequencing was done on a sample of peripheral blood. Every receptor here comes from a man aged 45-65 years with acute or convalescent COVID-19.

V gene TRBV12-1 combines with J gene TRBJ2-2; the table's D call of TRBD2 was not tested on the DNA. TRBV12-1 is listed as a pseudogene. This CDR3 contains 15 residues. The CDR3 spells CASSSGTVNTGELFF. The CDR3 DNA follows: TGTGCCAGCAGCTCCGGGACTGTGAACACCGGGGAGCTGTTTTTT.

In this sample, this clone turned up once. The rearrangement links TRBV27 to TRBJ1-1; D might be TRBD1 (5 bases). The CDR3 totals 13 residues. V was clipped by 6 bases and J by 4 bases, with 12 bases between them. Germline CDR1 reads MNHEY; CDR2 reads SMNVEV (reference sequence). CDR3 nucleotides: TGTGCCAGCAGCTTAGTCGGGGGCACTGAAGCTTTCTTT. This translates into CASSLVGGTEAFF.

This chain connects TRBV27 to TRBJ2-4; D gene uncertain. The length of the CDR3 is 15 residues. Deletions cut 5 bases from V and 0 bases from J, with 11 bases between. Germline assignment: CDR1 MNHEY and CDR2 SMNVEV (reference sequence). The CDR3: CASSNTPGAKNIQYF. In DNA form, the CDR3 reads TGTGCCAGCAGTAACACCCCGGGAGCCAAAAACATTCAGTACTTC.

This chain uses TRBV28 with TRBJ2-7; D perhaps matches TRBD2 (5 bases). Trimming removed 5 bases from V and 7 bases from J, with 15 bases in between. The CDR3 is made up of 13 amino acids. Germline V CDR1 and CDR2: MDHEN, SYDVKM. CDR3 in DNA: TGTGCCAGCAGTGTAGATATGTGGAGGGAGCAGTACGTC. Its translation is CASSVDMWREQYV.